This T cell receptor (beta chain) was sequenced in a study of cytomegalovirus exposure and HLA in healthy donors. Vbeta (60) and Jbeta (13) primers were used in the PCR. Sequencing was performed with immunoSEQ multiplex PCR; in TCRdb, only in-frame clones are kept and a portion is missing. The table shows about 110,000 clones, with approximately 84% occurring only once. Study-level points and caveats: TCR beta chains associated with HLA were, in a later analysis, more clonally expanded than equally common others.

Germline trimming cut 3 bases from V and 8 bases from J; bases unmatched to any gene: 5. CDR3 size: 13 residues. Germline V gene sequence: CDR1 SQVTM, CDR2 ANQGSEA. Despite likely unrecorded immune exposures, the donors were nominally healthy at the time of sampling. Points on this clone: The target antigen is unknown.

Sequenced material: PBMCs. The chain has TRBV29-1 and TRBJ1-4; TRBD1 agrees at 8 bases. The sequence was collected from a man between 40 and 49 years old in good health and CMV-seronegative. This chain's CDR3 is CSVEGQVEEKLFF. CDR3 bases: TGCAGCGTTGAGGGACAGGTGGAGGAAAAACTGTTTTTT.